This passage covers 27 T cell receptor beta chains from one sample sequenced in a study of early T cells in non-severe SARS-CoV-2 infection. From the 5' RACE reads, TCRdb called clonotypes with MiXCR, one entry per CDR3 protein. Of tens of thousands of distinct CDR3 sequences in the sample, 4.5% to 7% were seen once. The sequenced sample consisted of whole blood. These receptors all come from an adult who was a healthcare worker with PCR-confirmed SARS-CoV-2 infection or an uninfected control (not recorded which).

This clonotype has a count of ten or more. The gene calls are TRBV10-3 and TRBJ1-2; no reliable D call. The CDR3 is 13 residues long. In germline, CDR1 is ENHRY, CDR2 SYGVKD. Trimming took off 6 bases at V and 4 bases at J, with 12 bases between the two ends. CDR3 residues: CAIRKDDVYGYTF. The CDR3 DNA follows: TGTGCCATCAGGAAGGACGACGTCTATGGCTACACCTTC.

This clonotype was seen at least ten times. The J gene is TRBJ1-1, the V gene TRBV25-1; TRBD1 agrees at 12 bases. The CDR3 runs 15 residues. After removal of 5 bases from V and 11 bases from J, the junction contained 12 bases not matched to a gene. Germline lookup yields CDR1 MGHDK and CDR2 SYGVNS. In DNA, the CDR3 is TGTGCCAGCAGTTTGGGACAGGGGGCTCGCCTCGAGGCTTTCTTT. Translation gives CASSLGQGARLEAFF.

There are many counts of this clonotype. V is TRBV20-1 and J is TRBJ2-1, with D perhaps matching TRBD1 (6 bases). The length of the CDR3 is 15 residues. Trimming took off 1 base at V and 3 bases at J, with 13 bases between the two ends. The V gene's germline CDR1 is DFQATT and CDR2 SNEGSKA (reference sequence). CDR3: CSARGLRGNYNEQFF. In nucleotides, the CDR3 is TGCAGTGCTAGAGGTCTGAGGGGGAACTACAATGAGCAGTTCTTC.

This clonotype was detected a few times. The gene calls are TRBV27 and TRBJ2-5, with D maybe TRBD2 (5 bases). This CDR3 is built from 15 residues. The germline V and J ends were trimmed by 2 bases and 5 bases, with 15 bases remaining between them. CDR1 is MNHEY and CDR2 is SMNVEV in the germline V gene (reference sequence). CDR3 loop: CASSLISGFDETQYF. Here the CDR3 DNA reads TGTGCCAGCAGTTTAATTTCGGGGTTTGATGAGACCCAGTACTTC.

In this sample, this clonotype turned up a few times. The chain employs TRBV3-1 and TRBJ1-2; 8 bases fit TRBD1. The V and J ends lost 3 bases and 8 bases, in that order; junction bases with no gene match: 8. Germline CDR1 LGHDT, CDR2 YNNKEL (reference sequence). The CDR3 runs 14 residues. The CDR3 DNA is TGTGCCAGCAGCCACCTCTCAGGGGGCGCGGGCTACACCTTC. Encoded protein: CASSHLSGGAGYTF.

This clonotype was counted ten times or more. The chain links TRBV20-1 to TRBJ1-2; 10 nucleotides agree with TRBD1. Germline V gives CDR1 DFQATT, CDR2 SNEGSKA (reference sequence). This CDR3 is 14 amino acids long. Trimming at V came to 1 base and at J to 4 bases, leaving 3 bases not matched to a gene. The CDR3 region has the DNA TGCAGTGCTAGAGGGGACAGGGGAAGCTATGGCTACACCTTC. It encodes CSARGDRGSYGYTF.

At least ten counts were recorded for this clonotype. CDR3 amino acids: CAISGGRGAYEQYF. The CDR3 region has the DNA TGTGCCATCAGTGGAGGGCGGGGGGCCTACGAGCAGTACTTC. The chain recombines TRBV10-3 with TRBJ2-7, with 8 bases matching TRBD2. Germline V gene lookup returns CDR1 ENHRY and CDR2 SYGVKD. The V segment lost 4 bases and the J segment 2 bases; nucleotides outside the gene matches: 4. The CDR3 loop spans 14 amino acids.

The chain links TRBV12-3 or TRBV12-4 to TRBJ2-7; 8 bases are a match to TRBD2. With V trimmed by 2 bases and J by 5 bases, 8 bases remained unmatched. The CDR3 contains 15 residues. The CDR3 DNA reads TGTGCCAGCAGTTTATCCGGCGGGGGGAGGAACGAGCAGTACTTC. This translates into CASSLSGGGRNEQYF.

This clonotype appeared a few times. The CDR3 protein is CASSLDQGRSYEQYF. The CDR3 nucleotides are TGTGCCAGCAGCTTAGATCAGGGGCGCTCCTACGAGCAGTACTTC. The rearrangement uses TRBV7-2 and TRBJ2-7, with TRBD1 as a possible D gene (6 bases). Trimming shortened V by 1 base and J by 0 bases, and 10 bases separated the two germline ends. CDR3 size: 15 residues. The V gene's germline CDR1 is SGHTA and CDR2 FQGNSA.

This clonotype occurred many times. CDR3 bases: TGTGCCATCAGTGAGTCTACGGTCGAATACACTGAAGCTTTCTTT. Amino acids: CAISESTVEYTEAFF. V gene TRBV10-3 combines with J gene TRBJ1-1; D remains ambiguous. The CDR3 runs to 15 residues. V was trimmed by 0 bases and J by 3 bases, leaving 11 bases between them. Germline V lookup: CDR1 ENHRY, CDR2 SYGVKD.

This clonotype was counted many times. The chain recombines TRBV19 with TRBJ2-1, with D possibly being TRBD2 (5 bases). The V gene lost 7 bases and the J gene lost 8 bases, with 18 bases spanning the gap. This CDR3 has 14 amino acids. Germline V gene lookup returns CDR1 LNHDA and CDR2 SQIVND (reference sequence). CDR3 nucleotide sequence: TGTGCCAGTAACCTAGGTGGGAGAGGCGATGAGCAGTTCTTC. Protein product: CASNLGGRGDEQFF. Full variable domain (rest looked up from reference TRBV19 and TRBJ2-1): DGGITQSPKYLFRKEGQNVTLSCEQNLNHDAMYWYRQDPGQGLRLIYYSQIVNDFQKGDIAEGYSVSREKKESFPLTVTSAQKNPTAFYLCASNLGGRGDEQFFGPGTRLTVL.

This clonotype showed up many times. The CDR3 sequence is CASSRQTRGEAFF. CDR3 DNA sequence: TGTGCCAGCAGCCGACAGACGAGGGGGGAAGCTTTCTTT. The genes are TRBV7-3 and TRBJ1-1; a possible D gene is TRBD1 (6 bases). Germline loops: CDR1 SGHTA, CDR2 FQGTGA. The CDR3 runs 13 residues. Trimming shortened V by 5 bases and J by 8 bases, and 15 bases separated the two germline ends.

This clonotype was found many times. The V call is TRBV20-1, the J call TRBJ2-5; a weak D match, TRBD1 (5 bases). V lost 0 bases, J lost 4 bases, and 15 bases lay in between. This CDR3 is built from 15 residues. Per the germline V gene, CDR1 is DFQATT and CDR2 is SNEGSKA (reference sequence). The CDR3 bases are TGCAGTGCTAGAGATCCGCGACAGAGTGGAGAGACCCAGTACTTC. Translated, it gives CSARDPRQSGETQYF.

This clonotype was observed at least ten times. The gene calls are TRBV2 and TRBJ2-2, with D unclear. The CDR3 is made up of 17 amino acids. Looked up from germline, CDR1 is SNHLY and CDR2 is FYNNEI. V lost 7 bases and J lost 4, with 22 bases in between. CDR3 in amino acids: CASNPEIAISGTGELFF. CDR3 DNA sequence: TGTGCCAGCAACCCCGAGATTGCGATATCGGGCACCGGGGAGCTGTTTTTT.

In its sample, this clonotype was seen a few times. CDR3 residues: CASGLGQGYTDTQYF. DNA of the CDR3: TGTGCTAGTGGTCTCGGACAGGGGTACACAGATACGCAGTATTTT. This chain links TRBV12-5 with TRBJ2-3; 9 nucleotides line up with TRBD1. The CDR3 is 15 amino acids. Germline assignment: CDR1 LGHNT and CDR2 FRNRAP. J lost 2 bases, V lost 5 bases, and 5 bases had no gene match. Full variable domain (rest looked up from reference TRBV12-5 and TRBJ2-3): DARVTQTPRHKVTEMGQEVTMRCQPILGHNTVFWYRQTMMQGLELLAYFRNRAPLDDSGMPKDRFSAEMPDATLATLKIQPSEPRDSAVYFCASGLGQGYTDTQYFGPGTRLTVL.

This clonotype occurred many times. The CDR3 region is CASSRTGTGADGYTF. CDR3 DNA: TGTGCCAGCAGCCGGACCGGGACAGGGGCTGATGGCTACACCTTC. The chain combines TRBV7-2 with TRBJ1-2; 10 positions agree with TRBD1. The CDR3 loop spans 15 amino acids. Germline CDR1 is SGHTA and CDR2 is FQGNSA. Trimming removed 5 bases from V and 6 bases from J; junction bases left unmatched: 9.

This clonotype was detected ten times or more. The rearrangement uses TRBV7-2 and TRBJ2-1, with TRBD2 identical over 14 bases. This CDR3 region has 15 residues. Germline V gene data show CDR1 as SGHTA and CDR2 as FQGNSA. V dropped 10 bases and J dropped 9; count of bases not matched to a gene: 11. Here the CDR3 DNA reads TGTGCCACCGAGAGGGGACTAGCGGGAGTAGGTGAGCAGTTCTTC. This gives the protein CATERGLAGVGEQFF. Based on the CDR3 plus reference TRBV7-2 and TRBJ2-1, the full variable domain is GAGVSQSPSNKVTEKGKDVELRCDPISGHTALYWYRQSLGQGLEFLIYFQGNSAPDKSGLPSDRFSAERTGGSVSTLTIQRTQQEDSAVYLCATERGLAGVGEQFFGPGTRLTVL.

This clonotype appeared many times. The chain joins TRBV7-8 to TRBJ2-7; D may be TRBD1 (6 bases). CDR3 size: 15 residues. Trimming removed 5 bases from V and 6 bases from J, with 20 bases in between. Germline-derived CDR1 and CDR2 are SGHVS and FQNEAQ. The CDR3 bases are TGTGCCAGCAGCCCCCGCTGGTCAGGGGACGGCGAGCAGTACTTC. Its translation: CASSPRWSGDGEQYF. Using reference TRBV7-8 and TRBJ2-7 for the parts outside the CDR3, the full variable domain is GAGVSQSPRYKVAKRGQDVALRCDPISGHVSLFWYQQALGQGPEFLTYFQNEAQLDKSGLPSDRFFAERPEGSVSTLKIQRTQQEDSAVYLCASSPRWSGDGEQYFGPGTRLTVT.

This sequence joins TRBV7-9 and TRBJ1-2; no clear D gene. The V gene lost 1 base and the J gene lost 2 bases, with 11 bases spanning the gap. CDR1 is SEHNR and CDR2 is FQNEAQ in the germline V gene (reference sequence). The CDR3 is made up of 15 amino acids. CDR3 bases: TGTGCCAGCAGCTTAGACAGCAATTTGAACTATGGCTACACCTTC. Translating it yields CASSLDSNLNYGYTF.

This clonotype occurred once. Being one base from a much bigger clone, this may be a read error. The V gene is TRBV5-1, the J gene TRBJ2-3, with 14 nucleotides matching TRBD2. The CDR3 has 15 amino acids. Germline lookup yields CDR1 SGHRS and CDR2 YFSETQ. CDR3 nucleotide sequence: TGCGTCAGCAGCTTGGGGACTAGCGGGGGTGATACGCAGTATTTT. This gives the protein CVSSLGTSGGDTQYF.

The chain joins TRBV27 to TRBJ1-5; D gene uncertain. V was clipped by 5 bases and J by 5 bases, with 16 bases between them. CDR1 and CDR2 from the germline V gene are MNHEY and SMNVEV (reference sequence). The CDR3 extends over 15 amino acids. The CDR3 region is CASSPRRGRHQPQHF. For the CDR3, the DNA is TGTGCCAGCAGTCCCCGACGAGGACGGCATCAGCCCCAGCATTTT.

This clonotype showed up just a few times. The CDR3 spells CASSPGTGLSLHF. In DNA, the CDR3 is TGTGCCAGCAGCCCAGGCACAGGTTTGAGCCTCCACTTT. This chain joins TRBV5-4 and TRBJ1-6; TRBD1 might be the D (5 bases). Trimming left V 4 bases short and J 15 bases short, with 17 bases between. CDR1 is SGHNT, CDR2 YYREEE, per germline (reference sequence). The CDR3 length is 13 residues.

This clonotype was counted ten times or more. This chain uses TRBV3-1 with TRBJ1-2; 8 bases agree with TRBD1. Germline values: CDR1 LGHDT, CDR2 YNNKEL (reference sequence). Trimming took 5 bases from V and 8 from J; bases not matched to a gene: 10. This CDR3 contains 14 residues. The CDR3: CASSFGQGKGGYTF. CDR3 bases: TGTGCCAGCAGCTTTGGACAGGGTAAAGGCGGCTACACCTTC.

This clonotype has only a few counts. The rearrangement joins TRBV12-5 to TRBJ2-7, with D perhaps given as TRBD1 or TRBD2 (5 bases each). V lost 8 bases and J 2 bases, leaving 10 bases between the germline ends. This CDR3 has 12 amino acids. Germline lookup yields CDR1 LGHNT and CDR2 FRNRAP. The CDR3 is CASSGTAYEQYF. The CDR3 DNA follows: TGTGCTAGTTCAGGGACCGCCTACGAGCAGTACTTC.

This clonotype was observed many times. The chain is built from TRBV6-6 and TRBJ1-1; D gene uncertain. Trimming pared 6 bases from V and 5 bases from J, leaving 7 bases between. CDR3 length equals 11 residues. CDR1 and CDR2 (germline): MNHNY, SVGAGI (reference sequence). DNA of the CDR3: TGTGCCAGCAGGGGTGGGACTGAAGCTTTCTTT. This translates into CASRGGTEAFF.

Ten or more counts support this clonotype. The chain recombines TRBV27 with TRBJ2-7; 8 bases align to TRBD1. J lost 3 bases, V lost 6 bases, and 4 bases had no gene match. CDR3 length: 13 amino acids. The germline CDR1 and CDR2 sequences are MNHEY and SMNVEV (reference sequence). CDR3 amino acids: CASSPGTGYEQYF. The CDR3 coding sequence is TGTGCCAGCAGCCCCGGGACAGGCTACGAGCAGTACTTC.

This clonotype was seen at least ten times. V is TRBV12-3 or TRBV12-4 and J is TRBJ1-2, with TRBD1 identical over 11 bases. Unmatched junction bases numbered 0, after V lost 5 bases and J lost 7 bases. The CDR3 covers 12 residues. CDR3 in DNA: TGTGCCAGCAGTGGGACAGGGGGTGGCTACACCTTC. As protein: CASSGTGGGYTF.